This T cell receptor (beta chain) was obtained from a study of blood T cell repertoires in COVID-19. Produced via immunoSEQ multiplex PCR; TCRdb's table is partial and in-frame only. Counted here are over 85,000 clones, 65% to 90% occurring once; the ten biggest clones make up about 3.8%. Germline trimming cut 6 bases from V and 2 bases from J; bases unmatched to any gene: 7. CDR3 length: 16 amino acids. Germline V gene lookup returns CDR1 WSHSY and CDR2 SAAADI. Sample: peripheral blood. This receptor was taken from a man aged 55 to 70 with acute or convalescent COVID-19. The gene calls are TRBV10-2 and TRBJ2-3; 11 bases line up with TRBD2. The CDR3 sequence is CASSALAGGATDTQYF. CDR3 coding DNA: TGCGCCAGCAGCGCTTTAGCGGGGGGGGCCACAGATACGCAGTATTTT.